This entry lists 14 T cell receptor beta chains sequenced from one sample in a study of blood T cells in healthy people across ages. It was with a sample-barcoded 5' primer and a J-beta primer mix that a second PCR of about 6 to 12 cycles was run. TCRdb reprocessed the 5' RACE reads with MiXCR, giving one entry per CDR3 protein. The sample includes around 650,000 distinct CDR3 sequences, roughly 43% of them seen just once. The material sequenced was blood. Source of these receptors: a man of 80 years or more in good health.

V usage is TRBV4-3 and J usage is TRBJ2-2; 8 nucleotides align to TRBD1. The V segment lost 1 base and the J segment 2 bases; nucleotides outside the gene matches: 6. The germline V gene has CDR1 LGHNA and CDR2 YSLEER. The CDR3 extends over 17 amino acids. The CDR3 protein is CASSQATGALNTGELFF. CDR3 nucleotide sequence: TGCGCCAGCAGCCAAGCGACAGGGGCCCTAAACACCGGGGAGCTGTTTTTT.

As concerns this clonotype: This may stem from a read error, because a much larger clone lies one nucleotide away. The CDR3 bases are TGCAGCGTTAATCGGGGACCCAAAGAGGCCCAGTACTTC. Residues: CSVNRGPKEAQYF. The V gene is TRBV29-1, the J gene TRBJ2-7, with D tentatively TRBD1 or TRBD2 (5 bases each). Germline CDR1 reads SQVTM; CDR2 reads ANQGSEA. The germline V and J ends were trimmed by 5 bases and 10 bases, with 21 bases remaining between them. The CDR3 covers 13 residues.

This chain links TRBV6-5 with TRBJ1-1; 7 nucleotides agree with TRBD1. Germline V lookup: CDR1 MNHEY, CDR2 SVGAGI. Trimming took 7 bases from V and 8 from J; bases not matched to a gene: 4. The CDR3 is made up of 11 amino acids. CDR3 region: CASTTTGEAFF. CDR3 DNA sequence: TGTGCCAGCACGACGACAGGGGAAGCTTTCTTT.

The rearrangement uses TRBV5-5 and TRBJ2-1, with unresolved D. The CDR3 loop spans 19 amino acids. Trimming pared 2 bases from V and 0 bases from J, leaving 21 bases between. The germline V gene encodes CDR1 SGHKS and CDR2 YYEKEE (reference sequence). The CDR3 loop reads CASSLGLGSGDYSYNEQFF. The CDR3 DNA reads as TGTGCCAGCAGCTTAGGGCTTGGGTCAGGCGATTACTCCTACAATGAGCAGTTCTTC. Together with reference TRBV5-5 and TRBJ2-1, the CDR3 gives the full variable domain: DAGVTQSPTHLIKTRGQQVTLRCSPISGHKSVSWYQQVLGQGPQFIFQYYEKEERGRGNFPDRFSARQFPNYSSELNVNALLLGDSALYLCASSLGLGSGDYSYNEQFFGPGTRLTVL.

The gene calls are TRBV10-1 and TRBJ2-5; tentatively, D is TRBD1 or TRBD2 (5 bases each). The CDR3 is 11 amino acids. With 2 bases removed from V and 7 bases from J, the gap between germline ends came to 5 bases. CDR1 and CDR2 from the germline V gene are WNHNN and SYGVQD (reference sequence). The CDR3 nucleotides read TGCGCCAGCAGTGAGGGGGGGACCCAGTACTTC. Encoded protein: CASSEGGTQYF.

V and J are TRBV5-1 and TRBJ1-6, with 9 bases fitting TRBD1. V dropped 0 bases and J dropped 10; count of bases not matched to a gene: 5. Germline assignment: CDR1 SGHRS and CDR2 YFSETQ. The CDR3 is made up of 15 amino acids. The CDR3 protein is CASSLAVTGGSPLHF. The CDR3 DNA reads as TGCGCCAGCAGCTTGGCGGTGACAGGGGGGTCACCCCTCCACTTT.

This clonotype has a handful of counts. The chain joins TRBV6-1 to TRBJ1-5; D ambiguous. CDR3 size: 11 residues. In germline, CDR1 is MNHNS, CDR2 SASEGT. V gave up 5 bases and J gave up 6 bases, with 5 bases separating them. CDR3 amino acids: CASSKSQPQHF. The CDR3, as DNA: TGTGCCAGCAGTAAAAGTCAGCCCCAGCATTTT.

Worth noting for this clonotype: One end of the junction is discordant with germline, which a read error may explain. The V call is TRBV30, the J call TRBJ2-3; 7 bases map to TRBD1. CDR1 and CDR2 from the germline V gene are GTSNPN and SVGIG (reference sequence). The CDR3 has 15 amino acids. As DNA, the CDR3 is TGTGCCTGGAGTTGGGACAGACCTAGCATAGATACGCAGTATTTT. This translates into CAWSWDRPSIDTQYF.

The rearrangement joins TRBV27 to TRBJ2-2; D may be TRBD2 (6 bases). Trimming pared 9 bases from V and 0 bases from J, leaving 14 bases between. Germline V CDR1 and CDR2: MNHEY, SMNVEV (reference sequence). The CDR3 has 15 amino acids. The CDR3 coding sequence is TGTGCCAGTAAGCAGGGAGGCCCGAACACCGGGGAGCTGTTTTTT. It codes for CASKQGGPNTGELFF.

This clonotype occurred a few times. This chain links TRBV18 with TRBJ2-5, with 7 bases matching TRBD2. V lost 4 bases and J lost 5; bases outside the gene matches: 4. CDR1 and CDR2 (germline): KGHSH, LQKENI. The CDR3 covers 13 residues. CDR3 bases: TGTGCCAGCTCACAACTAGCGACGGAGACCCAGTACTTC. Its translation: CASSQLATETQYF.

The chain employs TRBV2 and TRBJ2-5, with 13 bases matching TRBD2. J was trimmed by 11 bases and V by 3 bases; bases with no gene match: 9. The CDR3 spans 15 residues. CDR1 is SNHLY, CDR2 FYNNEI, per germline. Here the CDR3 reads CASSERTSGRVEQYF. CDR3 sequence (DNA): TGTGCCAGCAGTGAGCGGACTAGCGGGAGAGTAGAGCAGTACTTC.

The J gene is TRBJ1-1, the V gene TRBV28; 8 bases map to TRBD1. Germline CDR1 reads MDHEN; CDR2 reads SYDVKM. With 5 bases clipped from V and 3 bases from J, the junction kept 11 bases outside the gene matches. The CDR3 extends over 16 amino acids. The CDR3 nucleotides are TGTGCCAGCAGTCCTTACCTGGGACAGGACTACACTGAAGCTTTCTTT. Amino acid sequence: CASSPYLGQDYTEAFF. The entire variable domain, with the rest obtained from reference TRBV28 and TRBJ1-1, is as follows: DVKVTQSSRYLVKRTGEKVFLECVQDMDHENMFWYRQDPGLGLRLIYFSYDVKMKEKGDIPEGYSVSREKKERFSLILESASTNQTSMYLCASSPYLGQDYTEAFFGQGTRLTVV.

The V gene is TRBV5-8, the J gene TRBJ2-5; no clear D. The V end was cut by 0 bases, the J end by 3 bases, with 9 bases between. The CDR3 covers 14 residues. Germline CDR1 is SGHTS and CDR2 is YDEGEE. The CDR3 DNA reads as TGTGCCAGCAGCTTGGCGTTGACGGAAGAGACCCAGTACTTC. Protein product: CASSLALTEETQYF.

This chain uses TRBV7-2 with TRBJ2-5, with 9 positions matching TRBD2. The CDR3 has 17 residues. CDR1 is SGHTA, CDR2 FQGNSA, per germline. V dropped 10 bases and J dropped 5; count of bases not matched to a gene: 20. CDR3 nucleotides: TGTGCCAACAGGACAGGCGGTAGCGGGAGTAAGCGGGAGACCCAGTACTTC. Protein: CANRTGGSGSKRETQYF. Based on the CDR3 plus reference TRBV7-2 and TRBJ2-5, the full variable domain is GAGVSQSPSNKVTEKGKDVELRCDPISGHTALYWYRQSLGQGLEFLIYFQGNSAPDKSGLPSDRFSAERTGGSVSTLTIQRTQQEDSAVYLCANRTGGSGSKRETQYFGPGTRLLVL.